Presented here are 3 T cell receptor beta chains from one specimen sequenced in a study of T cells after yellow fever vaccination. TCRdb re-called the 5' RACE reads with MiXCR, one entry per CDR3 protein. This sample has 620,000 or so distinct CDR3 sequences, with about 12% found just once. Sequencing used PBMCs, obtained on the day of the yellow fever booster vaccination. These receptors were collected from a man aged 25-45 years who received the YFV17D yellow fever vaccine.

This clonotype has just a few counts. The rearrangement joins TRBV7-8 to TRBJ2-3; 10 nucleotides match TRBD2. The CDR3 extends over 16 amino acids. Germline CDR1 SGHVS, CDR2 FQNEAQ. The V and J ends lost 4 bases and 2 bases, in that order; junction bases with no gene match: 6. CDR3 coding DNA: TGTGCCAGCAGCTCCGGACTAGCGGAGTTCACAGATACGCAGTATTTT. Protein product: CASSSGLAEFTDTQYF.

This clonotype was observed a handful of times. The chain employs TRBV20-1 and TRBJ2-7, with unresolved D. V was trimmed by 0 bases and J by 3 bases, leaving 9 bases between them. Germline CDR1 is DFQATT and CDR2 is SNEGSKA (reference sequence). This CDR3 spans 13 amino acids. As DNA, the CDR3 is TGCAGTGCTAGAGATTTAGGAGACTACGAGCAGTACTTC. Protein: CSARDLGDYEQYF.

This clonotype was counted ten times or more. This rearrangement joins TRBV20-1 to TRBJ2-7; TRBD1 might be the D (6 bases). Trimming took 7 bases from V and 3 from J, leaving 10 bases between them. This CDR3 region has 11 residues. Germline V gives CDR1 DFQATT, CDR2 SNEGSKA (reference sequence). The CDR3 is CSGSDSYEQYF. The DNA of the CDR3 is TGCAGTGGCTCGGACAGCTACGAGCAGTACTTC.